This T cell receptor (beta chain) emerged from a study of monozygotic twins with cystic fibrosis. On the study more broadly: Library input was three micrograms of fragmented DNA, with roughly 14 PCR cycles. General observations from the study: Shared CDR3 numbers were not associated with age, concordance or severity. Unrelated CF individuals shared fewer identical clonotypes than monozygotic CF twins.

In germline, CDR1 is MNHNY, CDR2 SVGAGI (reference sequence). V lost 4 bases, J lost 6 bases, and 12 bases stayed unmatched. The CDR3 has 16 residues. With respect to this clone: Its antigen remains unknown.

Clones were sequenced by immunoSEQ multiplex PCR, and TCRdb holds only the in-frame ones, with some missing. Among 30,000 to 40,000 clones, around 90% were seen once, and the ten largest hold less than 0.2%. This clonotype originated in a boy aged 2-9 years with cystic fibrosis. Sequences were obtained from blood. V and J are TRBV6-6 and TRBJ2-7, with TRBD1 matching 10 bases. CDR3 sequence reads: CASSSRSGTGDFEQYF. CDR3 in DNA: TGTGCCAGCAGTTCTCGATCCGGGACAGGGGACTTCGAGCAGTACTTC.